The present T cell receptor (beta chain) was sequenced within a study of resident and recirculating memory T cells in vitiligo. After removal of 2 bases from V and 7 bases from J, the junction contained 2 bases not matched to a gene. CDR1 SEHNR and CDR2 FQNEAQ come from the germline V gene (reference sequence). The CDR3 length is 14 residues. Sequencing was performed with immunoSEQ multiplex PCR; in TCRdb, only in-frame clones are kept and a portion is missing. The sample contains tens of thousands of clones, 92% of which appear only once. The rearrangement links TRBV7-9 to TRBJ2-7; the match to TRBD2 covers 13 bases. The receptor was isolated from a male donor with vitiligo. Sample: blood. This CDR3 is CASSLTSGRGEQYF. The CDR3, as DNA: TGTGCCAGCAGCTTAACTAGCGGGAGGGGAGAGCAGTACTTC. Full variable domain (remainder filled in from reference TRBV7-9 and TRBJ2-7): DTGVSQNPRHKITKRGQNVTFRCDPISEHNRLYWYRQTLGQGPEFLTYFQNEAQLEKSRLLSDRFSAERPKGSFSTLEIQRTEQGDSAMYLCASSLTSGRGEQYFGPGTRLTVT.